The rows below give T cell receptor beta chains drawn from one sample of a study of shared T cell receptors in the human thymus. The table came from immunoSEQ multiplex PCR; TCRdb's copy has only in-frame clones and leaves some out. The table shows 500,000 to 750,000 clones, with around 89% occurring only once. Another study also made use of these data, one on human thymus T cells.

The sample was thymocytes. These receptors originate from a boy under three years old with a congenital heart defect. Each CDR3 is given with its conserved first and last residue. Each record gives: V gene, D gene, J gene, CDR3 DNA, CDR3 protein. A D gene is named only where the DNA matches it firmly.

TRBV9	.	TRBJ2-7	TGTGCCAGCAGCGCTTACTGGGGGGACGAGCAGTACTTC	CASSAYWGDEQYF
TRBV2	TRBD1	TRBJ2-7	TGTGCCAGCAGTGAAGCGGGACAGTTAGGCTACGAGCAGTACTTC	CASSEAGQLGYEQYF
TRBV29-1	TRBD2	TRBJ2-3	TGCAGCGTTGGGACTAGCGGGAGGGACCGAAGCACAGATACGCAGTATTTT	CSVGTSGRDRSTDTQYF
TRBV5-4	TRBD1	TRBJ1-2	TGTGCCAGCAGCTGGGGACAGGCTCATGGCTACACCTTC	CASSWGQAHGYTF
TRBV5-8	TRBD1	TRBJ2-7	TGTGCCAGCAGCTGGACAGGGGAGGAGGGAGGGCCCCCTTACGAGCAGTACTTC	CASSWTGEEGGPPYEQYF
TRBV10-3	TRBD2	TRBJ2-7	TGTGCCATCAGTGAGAACCCTAGGCGGGAGGCCTACGAGCAGTACTTC	CAISENPRREAYEQYF
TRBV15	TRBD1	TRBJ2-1	TGTGCCACCAGCAGAGGTGCCTGCGGGACAGGGGGCGGCCCAGAGCAGTTCTTC	CATSRGACGTGGGPEQFF
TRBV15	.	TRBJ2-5	TGTGCCACCAGCGGCGGAACTAGGGAAGAGACCCAGTACTTC	CATSGGTREETQYF
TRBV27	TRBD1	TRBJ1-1	TGTGCCAGCAGTTTAGGGGCAGGGGGCACTGAAGCTTTCTTT	CASSLGAGGTEAFF
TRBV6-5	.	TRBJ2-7	TGTGCCAGCAGACCCAGGAGGGCCGTGTACGAGCAGTACTTC	CASRPRRAVYEQYF
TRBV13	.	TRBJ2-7	TGTGCCAGCAGGCTGTCGGGCTACGAGCAGTACTTC	CASRLSGYEQYF